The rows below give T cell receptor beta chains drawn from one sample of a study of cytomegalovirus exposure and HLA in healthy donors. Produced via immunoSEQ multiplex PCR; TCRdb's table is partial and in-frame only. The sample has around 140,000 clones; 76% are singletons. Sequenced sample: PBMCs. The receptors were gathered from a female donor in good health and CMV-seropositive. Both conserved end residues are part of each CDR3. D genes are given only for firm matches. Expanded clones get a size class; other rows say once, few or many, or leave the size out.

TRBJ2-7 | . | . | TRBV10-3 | TGTGCCACCAAGGGGGGGGCTAGCTTCTACGAGCAGTACTTC | CATKGGASFYEQYF
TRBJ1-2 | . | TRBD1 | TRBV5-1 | TGCGCCAGCAGCCCGGACAGGAACTATGGCTACACCTTC | CASSPDRNYGYTF
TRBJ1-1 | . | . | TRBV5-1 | TGCGCCAGCAGCTTCGAGGGTTGGAACACTGAAGCTTTCTTT | CASSFEGWNTEAFF
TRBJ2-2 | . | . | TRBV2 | TGTGCCAGCAGTTCGGACTTTCTGAACACCGGGGAGCTGTTTTTT | CASSSDFLNTGELFF
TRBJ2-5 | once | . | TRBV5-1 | TGCGCCAGCGACGCGGAGGTCCACCAAGAGACCCAGTACTTC | CASDAEVHQETQYF
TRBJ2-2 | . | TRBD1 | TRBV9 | TGTGCCAGCAACGTAGATGGGGACAGCTCTACCGGGGAGCTGTTTTTT | CASNVDGDSSTGELFF
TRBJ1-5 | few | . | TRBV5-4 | TGTGCCAGCAGCACGGACGGGAATAGCAATCAGCCCCAGCATTTT | CASSTDGNSNQPQHF
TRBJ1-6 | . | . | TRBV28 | TGTGCCAGCAGTTTATCCTGGGGGGTAGGGAATTCACCCCTCCACTTT | CASSLSWGVGNSPLHF
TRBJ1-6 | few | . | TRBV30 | TGTGCCTGGAGTGAGGGCAGGGGTAATTCACCCCTCCACTTT | CAWSEGRGNSPLHF
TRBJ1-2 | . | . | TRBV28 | TGTGCCAGCAGATACACACAGGTGGGCTATGGCTACACCTTC | CASRYTQVGYGYTF
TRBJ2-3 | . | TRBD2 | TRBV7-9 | TGTGCCAGCAGCTTTTGGCTAGCGGGCACAGATACGCAGTATTTT | CASSFWLAGTDTQYF
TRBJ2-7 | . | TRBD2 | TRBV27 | TGTGCCAGCAGTTCACTAGCGGGGACCTACGAGCAGTACTTC | CASSSLAGTYEQYF
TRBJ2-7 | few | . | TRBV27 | TGTGCCAGCAGTTGGGTCGGGCTGCGGGGAGCCTACGAGCAGTACTTC | CASSWVGLRGAYEQYF
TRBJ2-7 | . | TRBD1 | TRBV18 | TGTGCCAGCTCATTCGACAGGGACGAGCAGTACTTC | CASSFDRDEQYF
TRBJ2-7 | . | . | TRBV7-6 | TGTGCCAGCAGCCTAGTAGTCGGCGAGCAGTACTTC | CASSLVVGEQYF
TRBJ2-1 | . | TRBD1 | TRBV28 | TGTGCCAGCCGGACAGGGGTCAATGAGCAGTTCTTC | CASRTGVNEQFF
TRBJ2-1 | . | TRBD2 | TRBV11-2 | TGTGCCAGCAGCTTAGGCGGGGGGACCTACAATGAGCAGTTCTTC | CASSLGGGTYNEQFF
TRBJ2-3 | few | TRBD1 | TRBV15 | TGTGCCACATCACCGGGACAGGGGAGGACAGATACGCAGTATTTT | CATSPGQGRTDTQYF
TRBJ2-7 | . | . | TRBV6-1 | TGTGCCAGCACGGTCAACTACGAGCAGTACTTC | CASTVNYEQYF
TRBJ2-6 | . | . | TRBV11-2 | TGTGCCAGCAGCTTAGATCGGGTTTCTGGGGCCAACGTCCTGACTTTC | CASSLDRVSGANVLTF
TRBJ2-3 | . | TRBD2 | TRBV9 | TGTGCCAGCAGCGTAGGACTAGCGGGTATCACAGATACGCAGTATTTT | CASSVGLAGITDTQYF
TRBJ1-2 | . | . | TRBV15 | TGTGCCACCAGCAGAGATCGCCCGGGAGCTAACTATGGCTACACCTTC | CATSRDRPGANYGYTF
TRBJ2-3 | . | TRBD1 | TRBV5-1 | TGCGCCAGCAGCTTAGGTGGGACAGACTTAATCACAGATACGCAGTATTTT | CASSLGGTDLITDTQYF
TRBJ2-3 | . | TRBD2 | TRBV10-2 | TGCGCCAGCAGTATGGGGACTAGCGGGAGGGCCTGGGAGTTCGAGCAGTATTTT | CASSMGTSGRAWEFEQYF
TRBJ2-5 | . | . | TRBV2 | TGTGCCAGCAGTGGAAAGCAGGGGGGCCAAGAGACCCAGTACTTC | CASSGKQGGQETQYF
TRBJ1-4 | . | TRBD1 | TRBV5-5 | TGTGCCAGCAGCTCTACAGGGGCCCTTAATGAAAAACTGTTTTTT | CASSSTGALNEKLFF
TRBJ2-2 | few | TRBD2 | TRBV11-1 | TGTGCCAGCAGCACCCAACTAGCGGGGGGCACCGGGGAGCTGTTTTTT | CASSTQLAGGTGELFF
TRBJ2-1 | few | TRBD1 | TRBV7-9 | TGTGCCACCGCGCCGGGACAGGGCCATGAGCAGTTCTTC | CATAPGQGHEQFF
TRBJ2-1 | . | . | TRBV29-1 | TGCAGCGTGGACCGGGACTCCACCTCCTACAATGAGCAGTTCTTC | CSVDRDSTSYNEQFF
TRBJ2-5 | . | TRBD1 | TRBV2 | TGTGCCAGCAGTGAAAGCAGGGGGCGCTTTGGAGAGACCCAGTACTTC | CASSESRGRFGETQYF
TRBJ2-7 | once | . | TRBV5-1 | TGCGCCAGGGGCCGGGGATCAACCTACGAGCAGTACTTC | CARGRGSTYEQYF
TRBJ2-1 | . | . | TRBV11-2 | TGTGCCAGCAGCTTAGGGCGGGACTTCGGTGAGCAGTTCTTC | CASSLGRDFGEQFF
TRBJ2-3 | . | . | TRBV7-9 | TGTGCCAGCAGCCCGCGCGGAATTGCGGATACGCAGTATTTT | CASSPRGIADTQYF
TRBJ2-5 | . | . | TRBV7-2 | TGTGCCAGCAGCCCTAACCGGGAGACCCAGTACTTC | CASSPNRETQYF
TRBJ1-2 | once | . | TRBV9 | TGTGCCAGCAGCGGACGTTTGGGGGCGGCCGGGAACTATGGCTACACCTTC | CASSGRLGAAGNYGYTF
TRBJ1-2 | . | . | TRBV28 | TGTGCCAGCAGTCGGCTAGACTATGGCTACACCTTC | CASSRLDYGYTF
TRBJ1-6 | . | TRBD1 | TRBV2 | TGTGCCAGCAGCCGGGACAGTTCCTATAATTCACCCCTCCACTTT | CASSRDSSYNSPLHF
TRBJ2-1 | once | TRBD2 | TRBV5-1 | TGCGCCAGCAGCTACGGGACTAGCGGGAGGGCCGGTGAGCAGTTCTTC | CASSYGTSGRAGEQFF
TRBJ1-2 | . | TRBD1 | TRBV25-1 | TGTGCCAGCAGTGACTCGGGACAGGATACCCCCCTTTATGGCTACACCTTC | CASSDSGQDTPLYGYTF
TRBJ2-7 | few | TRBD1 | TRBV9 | TGTGCCAGCAGCGGGGGGACAGGAAGATCCGAGCAGTACTTC | CASSGGTGRSEQYF
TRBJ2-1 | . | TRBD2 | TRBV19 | TGTGCCAGTTCACCCGGCGGACTAGCGAGGAGCAATGAGCAGTTCTTC | CASSPGGLARSNEQFF
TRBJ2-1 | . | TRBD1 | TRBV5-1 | TGCGCCAGCACCGGACAGGGGGCTCGTGAGCAGTTCTTC | CASTGQGAREQFF
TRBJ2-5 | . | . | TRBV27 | TGTGCCAGCAGTTTCAGGGGAGAGACCCAGTACTTC | CASSFRGETQYF
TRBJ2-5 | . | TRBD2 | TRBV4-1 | TGCGCCAGCAGCCAAGGTGACGGGGGGGCGGAGCAGTACTTC | CASSQGDGGAEQYF
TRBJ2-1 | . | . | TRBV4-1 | TGCGCCAGCAGCCAAGACGACAGTTACGGGTACAATGAGCAGTTCTTC | CASSQDDSYGYNEQFF
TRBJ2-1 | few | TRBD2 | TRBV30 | TGTGCCTGGAGTCGACTAGCGGGAGGTGGCTACAATGAGCAGTTCTTC | CAWSRLAGGGYNEQFF
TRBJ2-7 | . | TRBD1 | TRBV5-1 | TGCGCCAGCAGCTACGGGACAGGGGTCGAGCAGTACTTC | CASSYGTGVEQYF
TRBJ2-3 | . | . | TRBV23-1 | TGCGCCAGCAGTCAATCCGGCGGGCCAACCACAGATACGCAGTATTTT | CASSQSGGPTTDTQYF
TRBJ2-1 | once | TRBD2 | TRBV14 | TGTGCCAGCAACCGGGAGACTAGCGGGAGTTGGGATGAGCAGTTCTTC | CASNRETSGSWDEQFF
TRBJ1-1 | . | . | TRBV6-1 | TGTGCCAGCAGTGGGGGGCCGACTGAAGCTTTCTTT | CASSGGPTEAFF
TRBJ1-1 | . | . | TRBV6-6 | TGTGCCAGCAGTTACCCGGACAGATCACAGACTGAAGCTTTCTTT | CASSYPDRSQTEAFF
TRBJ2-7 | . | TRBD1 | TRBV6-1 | TGTGCCAGCAATCGGGACAGCTCCTACGAGCAGTACTTC | CASNRDSSYEQYF
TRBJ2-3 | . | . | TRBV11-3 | TGTGCCAGCAGCTTGGGGGCGGTCACAGATACGCAGTATTTT | CASSLGAVTDTQYF
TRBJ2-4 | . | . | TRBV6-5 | TGTGCCAGCAGCGAAGGGGTAGCCAAAAACATTCAGTACTTC | CASSEGVAKNIQYF